These T cell receptor beta chains were read from a single sample in a study of T cells in narcolepsy. Sequencing used immunoSEQ multiplex PCR; TCRdb keeps in-frame clones, though not all of them. The sample includes 27,000 or so clones, roughly four fifths of them seen just once. Specimen: CD45RA- memory CD4+ T cells from PBMCs. These receptors originate from a human donor with narcolepsy. CDR3s include the opening cysteine and the closing phenylalanine or tryptophan. Each record gives: V gene, J gene, CDR3 protein.

v_gene: TRBV30; j_gene: TRBJ2-5; CDR3aa: CATTGGQTQYF
v_gene: TRBV28; j_gene: TRBJ1-2; CDR3aa: CASSFVGQPSPYGYTF
v_gene: TRBV4-1; j_gene: TRBJ1-1; CDR3aa: CASSHERTNLRNTEAFF
v_gene: TRBV2; j_gene: TRBJ1-2; CDR3aa: CASSDEEFYGYTF
v_gene: TRBV19; j_gene: TRBJ2-5; CDR3aa: CASSIVWGDQETQYF
v_gene: TRBV5-1; j_gene: TRBJ1-1; CDR3aa: CASSSKTGTARRPYTEAFF
v_gene: TRBV6-1; j_gene: TRBJ2-5; CDR3aa: CASSPLGETQYF
v_gene: TRBV6-1; j_gene: TRBJ1-2; CDR3aa: CASSDLGSSYGYTF
v_gene: TRBV5-8; j_gene: TRBJ1-1; CDR3aa: CASSLRQGGNTEAFF
v_gene: TRBV30; j_gene: TRBJ1-5; CDR3aa: CAWSGQGLSPQHF
v_gene: TRBV6-1; j_gene: TRBJ2-2; CDR3aa: CASSGQYTGELFF
v_gene: TRBV19; j_gene: TRBJ1-1; CDR3aa: CASSRQGETYVGAFF
v_gene: TRBV19; j_gene: TRBJ1-5; CDR3aa: CASSLWTGREYQPQHF
v_gene: TRBV6-6; j_gene: TRBJ2-7; CDR3aa: CASSSGQGVYEQYF
v_gene: TRBV10-3; j_gene: TRBJ1-2; CDR3aa: CATLLQGGLGYTF
v_gene: TRBV19; j_gene: TRBJ1-5; CDR3aa: CASGTGDNQPQHF
v_gene: TRBV6-1; j_gene: TRBJ1-2; CDR3aa: CASSLGGQANYGYTF
v_gene: TRBV9; j_gene: TRBJ2-1; CDR3aa: CASSLREGLNEQFF
v_gene: TRBV18; j_gene: TRBJ1-1; CDR3aa: CASSPQEGSNTEAFF
v_gene: TRBV5-6; j_gene: TRBJ1-2; CDR3aa: CASRFTTGGADGYTF
v_gene: TRBV6-4; j_gene: TRBJ2-3; CDR3aa: CASSARPVDTQYF
v_gene: TRBV5-5; j_gene: TRBJ2-3; CDR3aa: CASSLVGRRSTDTQYF
v_gene: TRBV19; j_gene: TRBJ2-1; CDR3aa: CASRGDRGSYNEQFF
v_gene: TRBV19; j_gene: TRBJ2-3; CDR3aa: CASQSVGTADTQYF
v_gene: TRBV5-4; j_gene: TRBJ2-3; CDR3aa: CASSSTWTSHTQYF
v_gene: TRBV28; j_gene: TRBJ1-5; CDR3aa: CASKTGGRNQPQHF
v_gene: TRBV6-5; j_gene: TRBJ1-2; CDR3aa: CASSLGQGRYGYTF
v_gene: TRBV5-6; j_gene: TRBJ1-5; CDR3aa: CASSLRSLNQPQHF
v_gene: TRBV6-6; j_gene: TRBJ2-7; CDR3aa: CASSPRLVSYEQYF
v_gene: TRBV19; j_gene: TRBJ1-5; CDR3aa: CASSSTRQPQHF
v_gene: TRBV18; j_gene: TRBJ1-1; CDR3aa: CASSPLTGTNTEAFF
v_gene: TRBV30; j_gene: TRBJ1-5; CDR3aa: CAWTNGGNQPQHF
v_gene: TRBV2; j_gene: TRBJ2-3; CDR3aa: CASSPRGGLFTDTQYF
v_gene: TRBV28; j_gene: TRBJ2-7; CDR3aa: CATSRDRATGEQYF
v_gene: TRBV19; j_gene: TRBJ1-1; CDR3aa: CASSTAGGANTEAFF
v_gene: TRBV18; j_gene: TRBJ1-5; CDR3aa: CASSPDRGQPQHF
v_gene: TRBV6-1; j_gene: TRBJ2-7; CDR3aa: CASNEDSSYYEQYF